This T cell receptor beta chain is drawn from a study of blood T cell repertoires in COVID-19. Study details: PBMCs, B-cell-depleted T cells, or T cells were the source of the cDNA or gDNA that made up the material.

Authors' data handling: The authors estimated nucleated cell counts from reference gene primer amplification. The repertoire was sequenced with immunoSEQ multiplex PCR; TCRdb's copy has only in-frame clones and lacks some. The V and J calls and the clone size are those of that table, but D and trimming were determined from the DNA. This table holds almost 250,000 clones, around 87% found once. Allocation to cohorts depended on clinical history reported by the participants. The ends were cut back, 3 bases at V and 3 bases at J, with 12 bases in the middle. CDR1 and CDR2 from the germline V gene are DFQATT and SNEGSKA (reference sequence). The CDR3 has 14 amino acids.

The chain employs TRBV20-1 and TRBJ2-1, with D perhaps matching TRBD2 (6 bases). The sample taken for sequencing was PBMCs or T cells enriched from blood (not recorded which). The clonotype comes from a woman aged 45-60 years who had recovered from COVID-19. The CDR3 loop reads CSASSTGSYNEQFF. The CDR3 nucleotides read TGCAGTGCTAGTTCAACCGGGAGCTACAATGAGCAGTTCTTC.